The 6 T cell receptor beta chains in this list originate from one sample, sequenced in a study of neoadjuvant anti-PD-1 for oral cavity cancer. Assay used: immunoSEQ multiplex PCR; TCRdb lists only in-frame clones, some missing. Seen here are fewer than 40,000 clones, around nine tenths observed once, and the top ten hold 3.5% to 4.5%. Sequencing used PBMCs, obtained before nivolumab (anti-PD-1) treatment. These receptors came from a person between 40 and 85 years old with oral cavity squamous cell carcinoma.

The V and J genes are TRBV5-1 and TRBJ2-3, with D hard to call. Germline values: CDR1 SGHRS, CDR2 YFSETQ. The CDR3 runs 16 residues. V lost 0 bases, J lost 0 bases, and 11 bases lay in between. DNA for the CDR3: TGCGCCAGCAGCTTGGGGCACTTGTCAAGCACAGATACGCAGTATTTT. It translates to CASSLGHLSSTDTQYF.

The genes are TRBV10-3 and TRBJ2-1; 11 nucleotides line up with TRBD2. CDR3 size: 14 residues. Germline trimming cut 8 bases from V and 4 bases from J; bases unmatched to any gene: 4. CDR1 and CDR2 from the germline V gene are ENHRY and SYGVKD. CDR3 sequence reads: CAISGTSGYNEQFF. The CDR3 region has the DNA TGTGCCATCTCAGGGACTAGCGGTTACAATGAGCAGTTCTTC.

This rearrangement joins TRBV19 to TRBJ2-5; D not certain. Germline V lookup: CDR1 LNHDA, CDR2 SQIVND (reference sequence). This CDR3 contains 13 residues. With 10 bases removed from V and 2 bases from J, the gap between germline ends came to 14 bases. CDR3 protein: CATHSQGQETQYF. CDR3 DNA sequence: TGTGCCACCCACTCACAAGGTCAAGAGACCCAGTACTTC.

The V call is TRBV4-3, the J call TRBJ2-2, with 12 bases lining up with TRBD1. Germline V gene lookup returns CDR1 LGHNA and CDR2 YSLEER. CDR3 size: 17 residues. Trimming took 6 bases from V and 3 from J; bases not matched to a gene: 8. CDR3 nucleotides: TGCGCCAGCAGTGGGACAGGGGGCTTATTAGACACCGGGGAGCTGTTTTTT. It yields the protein CASSGTGGLLDTGELFF.

The CDR3 DNA follows: TGTGCCAGCAGCCTTGGGAACAGCTACGAGCAGTACTTC. Protein: CASSLGNSYEQYF. The chain uses TRBV14 and TRBJ2-7, with D hard to call. This CDR3 is built from 13 residues. Germline loops: CDR1 SGHDN, CDR2 FVKESK. V gave up 4 bases and J gave up 3 bases, with 10 bases separating them.

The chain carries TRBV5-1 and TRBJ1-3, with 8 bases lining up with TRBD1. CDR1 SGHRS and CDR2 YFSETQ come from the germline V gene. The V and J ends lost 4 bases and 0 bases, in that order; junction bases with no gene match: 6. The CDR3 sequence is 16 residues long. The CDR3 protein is CASSLGQAYSGNTIYF. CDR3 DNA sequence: TGCGCCAGCAGCCTGGGACAGGCCTACTCTGGAAACACCATATATTTT.